The 14 T cell receptor beta chains reported below all come from one sample, sequenced in a study of T cells in Graves' hyperthyroidism and ophthalmopathy. Amplification targeted TCR beta CDR3 regions from RNA transcripts. Primed by the HTBI set, a first-round RT-PCR was run on the TCR CDR3. TCRdb reanalysed the multiplex PCR reads using MiXCR and keeps one entry per CDR3 protein. The table includes about 47,000 distinct CDR3 sequences, 45% to 65% detected once. The sample was peripheral blood or thyroid tissue (not recorded which). These receptors were taken from a man in his late teens or twenties with Graves' hyperthyroidism.

This clonotype was observed many times. This chain links TRBV29-1 with TRBJ2-3, with TRBD1 matching over 7 bases. CDR3 length: 16 residues. CDR1 and CDR2 from the germline V gene are SQVTM and ANQGSEA. V shed 6 bases, J shed 0 bases, and the junction held 12 bases outside the gene matches. CDR3 in DNA: TGCAGCGTCGACTACGGGACAGCCGTTAGCACAGATACGCAGTATTTT. It translates to CSVDYGTAVSTDTQYF.

The CDR3 loop is CATSRDRVVATEAFF. CDR3 DNA: TGTGCCACCAGCAGAGACAGGGTCGTAGCCACTGAAGCTTTCTTT. The chain couples TRBV15 to TRBJ1-1; maybe TRBD1 (5 bases). The CDR3 is made up of 15 amino acids. Germline V gene data show CDR1 as LNHNV and CDR2 as YYDKDF (reference sequence). Deletions cut 0 bases from V and 4 bases from J, with 12 bases between.

The gene calls are TRBV20-1 and TRBJ1-2; TRBD1 agrees at 9 bases. Per germline, CDR1 DFQATT and CDR2 SNEGSKA (reference sequence). Losses at the gene ends were 4 bases for V and 4 bases for J; bases not matched to a gene: 10. CDR3 length equals 15 residues. The CDR3 reads CSATPTRTGAYGYTF. In nucleotides, the CDR3 is TGCAGTGCTACCCCCACCCGGACAGGGGCCTATGGCTACACCTTC.

This clonotype came up many times. The chain carries TRBV7-8 and TRBJ1-5, with D uncertain. The CDR3 contains 13 residues. Germline CDR1 SGHVS, CDR2 FQNEAQ. V was clipped by 4 bases and J by 3 bases, with 7 bases between them. As DNA, the CDR3 is TGTGCCAGCAGCTACGGGGTCAATCAGCCCCAGCATTTT. Translation: CASSYGVNQPQHF.

This clonotype was counted only a few times. The J gene is TRBJ2-7, the V gene TRBV20-1; 8 bases fit TRBD2. V shed 4 bases and J 3 bases; nucleotides not matched to a gene: 5. Germline CDR1 reads DFQATT; CDR2 reads SNEGSKA (reference sequence). The CDR3 contains 13 residues. The CDR3 is CSATPSGHYEQYF. The CDR3 nucleotides read TGCAGTGCTACGCCTAGCGGGCACTACGAGCAGTACTTC.

In its sample, this clonotype was seen a few times. The chain combines TRBV30 with TRBJ1-4; maybe TRBD1 (5 bases). Trimming pared 0 bases from V and 7 bases from J, leaving 12 bases between. CDR1 and CDR2 (germline): GTSNPN, SVGIG (reference sequence). The CDR3 totals 14 residues. DNA of the CDR3: TGTGCCTGGAGTGTACTCAATAGGGGTGAAAAACTGTTTTTT. Translating gives CAWSVLNRGEKLFF.

The count of this clonotype is one. This chain joins TRBV13 and TRBJ1-4, with 8 bases matching TRBD1. The CDR3 sequence is 13 residues long. Germline CDR1 is PRHDT and CDR2 is FYEKMQ (reference sequence). V lost 6 bases to trimming and J lost 7 bases; unmatched junction nucleotides: 4. This CDR3 reads CASSQGAREKLFF. For the CDR3, the DNA is TGTGCCAGCAGTCAGGGGGCGCGTGAAAAACTGTTTTTT.

This clonotype was seen ten or more times. Written as DNA, the CDR3 is TGCAGCGTTGAAGTGACTAGCTACGAGCAGTACTTC. Translation: CSVEVTSYEQYF. This chain joins TRBV29-1 and TRBJ2-7, with TRBD2 as a possible D gene (6 bases). Germline V CDR1 and CDR2: SQVTM, ANQGSEA. V lost 1 base, J lost 3 bases, and 7 bases lay in between. The CDR3 has 12 amino acids.

This clonotype is termed medium-sized. One junction end does not reproduce the germline sequence, and a read error may be involved. The chain carries TRBV7-2 and TRBJ2-7; a weak D match, TRBD2 (6 bases). Germline V lookup: CDR1 SGHTA, CDR2 FQGNSA. CDR3 length equals 14 residues. CDR3 nucleotide sequence: TGTGCCAACAGCTTAGGACTAATCTCCTACGAGCAGTACTTC. It specifies CANSLGLISYEQYF.

As to this clonotype: Since the CDR3 does not end with the conserved phenylalanine or tryptophan, this likely comes from a read error. This chain connects TRBV6-5 to TRBJ2-5; maybe TRBD2 (5 bases). The ends were cut back, 1 base at V and 2 bases at J, with 11 bases in the middle. Germline CDR1 is MNHEY and CDR2 is SVGAGI. The CDR3 loop spans 15 amino acids. The CDR3 is CASSYYGEQQETQYL. The CDR3 coding sequence is TGTGCCAGCAGTTACTACGGGGAACAGCAAGAGACCCAGTACCTC.

This clonotype was seen only once. The V and J genes are TRBV20-1 and TRBJ1-1; perhaps TRBD1 as D (5 bases). Germline V gene sequence: CDR1 DFQATT, CDR2 SNEGSKA (reference sequence). Trimming stripped 6 bases from V and 6 bases from J, with 8 bases between. This CDR3 comprises 10 residues. In DNA form, the CDR3 reads TGCAGTGCCTGGGGGGCTGAAGCTTTCTTT. Translated, it gives CSAWGAEAFF.

This clonotype has ten or more counts. The rearrangement uses TRBV6-5 and TRBJ2-5; the D gene is possibly TRBD2 (6 bases). This CDR3 has 16 residues. Trimming removed 4 bases at V and 5 bases at J, with 20 bases between. Per germline, CDR1 MNHEY and CDR2 SVGAGI. As DNA, the CDR3 is TGTGCCAGCAGTTCGGGCGAACCGGGACTGGGGGAGACCCAGTACTTC. It encodes CASSSGEPGLGETQYF.

In this sample, this clonotype turned up once. The rearrangement uses TRBV15 and TRBJ1-1; D gene ambiguous. Trimming left V 3 bases short and J 8 bases short, with 10 bases between. CDR1 and CDR2 (germline): LNHNV, YYDKDF (reference sequence). The CDR3 is made up of 12 amino acids. CDR3 in DNA: TGTGCCACCAGCAGCTCGAGGTCAGAAGCTTTCTTT. It codes for CATSSSRSEAFF.

This chain links TRBV12-3 or TRBV12-4 with TRBJ1-2; no firm D call. The CDR3 contains 10 residues. Trimming removed 6 bases from V and 8 bases from J, with 7 bases in between. CDR3 DNA sequence: TGTGCCAGCAGCAGGAGGGGCTACACCTTC. Encoded protein: CASSRRGYTF.